This passage covers 22 T cell receptor beta chains from one sample sequenced in a study of graft-versus-host responses after intestinal transplantation. TCRdb keeps only in-frame clones here, not all; method: immunoSEQ multiplex PCR. The table includes 30,000 to 35,000 clones, around 85% detected once. The antigens of these receptors remain unknown. Sequenced here: unstimulated CD8+ T cells sorted from spleen or lymph node cells, sampled before intestinal transplant. These receptors were obtained from a human donor who received an intestinal transplant.

The chain couples TRBV13 to TRBJ2-3; perhaps TRBD1 as D (5 bases). V lost 1 base and J 4 bases, leaving 12 bases between the germline ends. CDR1 is PRHDT and CDR2 is FYEKMQ in the germline V gene (reference sequence). This CDR3 region has 15 residues. CDR3: CASSLENRLSDTQYF. CDR3 in DNA: TGTGCCAGCAGCTTAGAAAACAGGTTGTCAGATACGCAGTATTTT.

The genes are TRBV15 and TRBJ2-7; 8 nucleotides line up with TRBD1. Germline CDR1 LNHNV, CDR2 YYDKDF (reference sequence). The CDR3 totals 14 residues. Trimming removed 6 bases from V and 0 bases from J; junction bases left unmatched: 4. The chain's CDR3 is CATRQQGVSYEQYF. Written as DNA, the CDR3 is TGTGCCACCAGGCAACAGGGGGTCTCCTACGAGCAGTACTTC.

There are a few counts of this clone. The chain recombines TRBV7-2 with TRBJ2-2, with 12 bases that match TRBD2. V lost 1 base to trimming and J lost 6 bases; unmatched junction nucleotides: 9. Germline V gives CDR1 SGHTA, CDR2 FQGNSA. The CDR3 is made up of 18 amino acids. CDR3 residues: CASSLGPNLAGGPGELFF. The CDR3 DNA follows: TGTGCCAGCAGCTTAGGACCTAATCTAGCGGGGGGGCCCGGGGAGCTGTTTTTT.

The rearrangement joins TRBV29-1 to TRBJ2-7; TRBD2 matches 12 bases. The V gene end was trimmed by 6 bases and the J gene end by 4 bases; junction bases not matched to a gene: 4. The V gene's germline CDR1 is SQVTM and CDR2 ANQGSEA. The CDR3 covers 13 residues. The CDR3 sequence is CSVRLAGVYEQYF. In DNA form, the CDR3 reads TGCAGCGTCCGACTAGCGGGAGTTTACGAGCAGTACTTC.

A word on this clone: One end of the junction is discordant with germline, which a read error may explain. The rearrangement links TRBV11-2 to TRBJ2-1; D gene uncertain. Germline values: CDR1 SGHAT, CDR2 FQNNGV. CDR3 length equals 11 residues. CDR3 in amino acids: CASSTYSEQFF. CDR3 nucleotide sequence: TGTGCCAGCAGCACGTACAGTGAGCAGTTCTTC. Based on the CDR3 plus reference TRBV11-2 and TRBJ2-1, the full variable domain is EAGVAQSPRYKIIEKRQSVAFWCNPISGHATLYWYQQILGQGPKLLIQFQNNGVVDDSQLPKDRFSAERLKGVDSTLKIQPAKLEDSAVYLCASSTYSEQFFGPGTRLTVL.

This clone was detected once. V is TRBV28 and J is TRBJ1-1, with 9 bases matching TRBD1. CDR3 length: 15 residues. Germline loops: CDR1 MDHEN, CDR2 SYDVKM. V was clipped by 6 bases and J by 5 bases; unmatched bases: 10. The CDR3 is CASRGDRARMTEAFF. The CDR3 region has the DNA TGTGCCAGCAGGGGGGACAGGGCGCGGATGACTGAAGCTTTCTTT.

The chain employs TRBV6-5 and TRBJ1-1, with D possibly TRBD1 on 5 matching bases. The germline V and J ends were trimmed by 6 bases and 3 bases, with 17 bases remaining between them. The CDR3 is made up of 15 amino acids. CDR1 is MNHEY, CDR2 SVGAGI, per germline. CDR3 region: CASRQPQGKDTEAFF. CDR3 nucleotide sequence: TGTGCCAGCAGACAGCCCCAGGGTAAGGACACTGAAGCTTTCTTT.

V and J are TRBV29-1 and TRBJ2-3, with a possible D match to TRBD2 (6 bases). The CDR3 is made up of 15 amino acids. The V end lost 6 bases, the J end lost 5 bases, and 21 bases lay between the germline ends. CDR1 is SQVTM, CDR2 ANQGSEA, per germline. The CDR3 coding sequence is TGCAGCGTGGTTTCCCTCGCGGGACCTGGAGATACGCAGTATTTT. Translating it yields CSVVSLAGPGDTQYF.

The rearrangement uses TRBV7-6 and TRBJ2-1, with 13 bases that match TRBD2. Germline V CDR1 and CDR2: SGHVS, FNYEAQ. V was pared by 5 bases and J by 5 bases, with 6 bases of the junction left unmatched. The length of the CDR3 is 16 residues. CDR3 sequence (DNA): TGTGCCAGCAGCCCTCGACTAGCGGGGGGCAACAATGAGCAGTTCTTC. The encoded protein is CASSPRLAGGNNEQFF.

This clone has only a few counts. The chain uses TRBV19 and TRBJ2-7; TRBD1 agrees at 7 bases. Germline CDR1 LNHDA, CDR2 SQIVND (reference sequence). With V trimmed by 5 bases and J by 5 bases, 6 bases remained unmatched. This CDR3 is 13 amino acids long. The CDR3 bases are TGTGCCAGTAGTCGGACAGGTCCCAACGAGCAGTACTTC. This sequence encodes CASSRTGPNEQYF. The whole variable domain, remainder taken from reference TRBV19 and TRBJ2-7, is DGGITQSPKYLFRKEGQNVTLSCEQNLNHDAMYWYRQDPGQGLRLIYYSQIVNDFQKGDIAEGYSVSREKKESFPLTVTSAQKNPTAFYLCASSRTGPNEQYFGPGTRLTVT.

The chain links TRBV30 to TRBJ1-6; D remains unclear. Trimming cost V 0 bases and J 10 bases, with 16 bases left between them. The germline V gene encodes CDR1 GTSNPN and CDR2 SVGIG (reference sequence). The CDR3 covers 15 residues. This CDR3 is CAWSVQNAGVSPLHF. CDR3 nucleotide sequence: TGTGCCTGGAGTGTACAGAATGCCGGGGTATCACCCCTCCACTTT.

This chain connects TRBV7-9 to TRBJ2-7; TRBD2 might be the D (5 bases). The CDR3 runs to 12 residues. Germline values: CDR1 SEHNR, CDR2 FQNEAQ (reference sequence). The V end lost 5 bases, the J end lost 4 bases, and 9 bases lay between the germline ends. The CDR3 sequence: CASSNGGYEQYF. In DNA form, the CDR3 reads TGTGCCAGCAGCAACGGCGGGTACGAGCAGTACTTC.

The sample holds a few counts of this clone. The rearrangement joins TRBV10-3 to TRBJ2-3; tentative D call: TRBD2 (7 bases). Germline CDR1 reads ENHRY; CDR2 reads SYGVKD. The V end was cut by 2 bases, the J end by 1 base, with 19 bases between. The CDR3 loop spans 18 amino acids. The CDR3 DNA follows: TGTGCCATCAGTGAGCCCACGGGGGGCAGACCAGGCACAGATACGCAGTATTTT. Protein: CAISEPTGGRPGTDTQYF.

The V gene is TRBV27, the J gene TRBJ2-5; 8 positions match TRBD1. J was trimmed by 5 bases and V by 1 base; bases with no gene match: 9. Germline V gene data show CDR1 as MNHEY and CDR2 as SMNVEV (reference sequence). The CDR3 length is 16 residues. CDR3 amino acids: CASSLLGPTGVETQYF. CDR3 nucleotides: TGTGCCAGCAGTTTATTAGGTCCGACAGGGGTGGAGACCCAGTACTTC.

The V gene is TRBV6-1, the J gene TRBJ1-1, with D unresolved. Germline V gene sequence: CDR1 MNHNS, CDR2 SASEGT. The CDR3 extends over 12 amino acids. V was shortened by 4 bases and J by 2 bases, with 5 bases between the two germline ends. This CDR3 reads CASSALNTEAFF. CDR3 coding DNA: TGTGCCAGCAGTGCGTTAAACACTGAAGCTTTCTTT.

This clone was seen a few times. The V call is TRBV11-1, the J call TRBJ2-2; D is uncertain. Trimming stripped 6 bases from V and 7 bases from J, with 9 bases between. The CDR3 extends over 12 amino acids. The germline CDR1 and CDR2 sequences are SGHAT and FQDESV (reference sequence). The CDR3 DNA reads as TGTGCCAGCAGGTTTAGAGTCGGGGAGCTGTTTTTT. This encodes CASRFRVGELFF.

The genes are TRBV5-6 and TRBJ2-1; 14 nucleotides match TRBD2. J gave up 8 bases and V 3 bases, and 4 bases lay outside the gene matches. CDR1 is SGHDT, CDR2 YYEEEE, per germline. The CDR3 contains 15 residues. CDR3 amino acids: CASSSRLAGGYEQFF. The DNA of the CDR3 is TGTGCCAGCAGCTCGAGACTAGCGGGGGGGTATGAGCAGTTCTTC. The whole variable domain, filled in from reference TRBV5-6 and TRBJ2-1, reads DAGVTQSPTHLIKTRGQQVTLRCSPKSGHDTVSWYQQALGQGPQFIFQYYEEEERQRGNFPDRFSGHQFPNYSSELNVNALLLGDSALYLCASSSRLAGGYEQFFGPGTRLTVL.

The chain employs TRBV7-9 and TRBJ2-5, with D hard to call. Germline CDR1 SEHNR, CDR2 FQNEAQ (reference sequence). Deletions cut 4 bases from V and 11 bases from J, with 17 bases between. The CDR3 contains 13 residues. CDR3 sequence reads: CASSSLRSEEQYF. CDR3 coding DNA: TGTGCCAGCAGCTCCTTAAGGAGTGAGGAGCAGTACTTC. Full variable domain (rest looked up from reference TRBV7-9 and TRBJ2-5): DTGVSQNPRHKITKRGQNVTFRCDPISEHNRLYWYRQTLGQGPEFLTYFQNEAQLEKSRLLSDRFSAERPKGSFSTLEIQRTEQGDSAMYLCASSSLRSEEQYFGPGTRLLVL.

V and J are TRBV29-1 and TRBJ2-1; 10 nucleotides match TRBD2. Germline V gives CDR1 SQVTM, CDR2 ANQGSEA. Unmatched junction bases numbered 6, after V lost 4 bases and J lost 3 bases. The CDR3 covers 15 residues. Here the CDR3 reads CSVAGTSDDYNEQFF. The CDR3 DNA reads as TGCAGCGTTGCCGGGACTAGCGATGACTACAATGAGCAGTTCTTC.

The chain is built from TRBV10-3 and TRBJ1-1; D uncertain. The CDR3 is made up of 12 amino acids. V lost 4 bases and J 1 base, leaving 4 bases between the germline ends. The germline V gene encodes CDR1 ENHRY and CDR2 SYGVKD. The CDR3: CAISGGNTEAFF. The CDR3 nucleotides read TGTGCCATCAGTGGAGGGAACACTGAAGCTTTCTTT.

The J gene is TRBJ1-1, the V gene TRBV7-9, with D possibly matching TRBD1 (6 bases). The CDR3 has 13 residues. Trimming took 5 bases from V and 4 from J, leaving 11 bases between them. Germline V lookup: CDR1 SEHNR, CDR2 FQNEAQ (reference sequence). The CDR3 is CASSRQERTEAFF. The CDR3, as DNA: TGTGCCAGCAGCCGACAGGAGCGCACTGAAGCTTTCTTT.

V gene TRBV27 combines with J gene TRBJ2-1, with D perhaps matching TRBD1 (6 bases). The CDR3 totals 15 residues. V was pared by 7 bases and J by 3 bases, with 16 bases between. From germline, CDR1 is MNHEY and CDR2 SMNVEV (reference sequence). The CDR3 sequence is CASNTDRILYNEQFF. CDR3 coding DNA: TGTGCCAGCAACACCGACAGGATCCTCTACAATGAGCAGTTCTTC.